One and the same sample provided the 30 T cell receptor beta chains below, sequenced in a study of tumor-infiltrating lymphocytes in primary liver carcinoma. The input was approximately 500 ng total RNA; TCR beta cDNA was made from it with a constant-region primer. Three rounds of nested multiplex PCR with slightly modified ARM-PCR produced TCR beta libraries. Investigators reported that the first two PCR rounds, at 9 to 11 cycles each, used TRBV1-TRBV30 forward primers with a C-beta reverse primer. MiXCR was run by TCRdb on the multiplex PCR reads, yielding one entry per CDR3 protein. The sample gives under 110,000 distinct CDR3 sequences, 55% to 80% of which show up once; around 12% is in the top ten. Co-extraction yielded RNA and DNA from 20-30 mg of unsorted bulk tissue. Sequencing input: liver tumor tissue from sampling region 2. Subset in this sample: tumor region T2, inferior pole. The receptors stem from an older woman with primary liver carcinoma and hepatitis B virus infection.

This clonotype has just a few counts. This may be a read error, as it is one base from a much larger clone. The CDR3 DNA is TGTGCCAGCAGTTCCGGGGCCTCCTACGAGCAGTACTTC. This sequence encodes CASSSGASYEQYF. The rearrangement joins TRBV6-6 to TRBJ2-7; either TRBD1 or TRBD2 may fit D (5 bases each). The ends were cut back, 4 bases at V and 0 bases at J, with 7 bases in the middle. CDR3 size: 13 residues. Germline V lookup: CDR1 MNHNY, CDR2 SVGAGI (reference sequence).

This clonotype was recorded at least ten times. The CDR3 sequence is CASSEATETQYF. The CDR3, as DNA: TGTGCCAGCAGTGAAGCAACAGAGACCCAGTACTTC. The chain is built from TRBV6-1 and TRBJ2-5; D not certain. Germline assignment: CDR1 MNHNS and CDR2 SASEGT. This CDR3 is 12 amino acids long. Trimming left V 0 bases short and J 4 bases short, with 3 bases between.

The chain combines TRBV28 with TRBJ1-1; possible D gene TRBD1, 6 bases. CDR1 is MDHEN and CDR2 is SYDVKM in the germline V gene. This CDR3 contains 18 residues. V lost 4 bases and J 13 bases, leaving 34 bases between the germline ends. The chain's CDR3 is CASSSSSGTQSPQLGGFF. The CDR3 region has the DNA TGTGCCAGCAGTTCATCTTCCGGGACACAGAGCCCCCAGTTGGGGGGTTTCTTT.

As regards this clonotype: An end of the junction differs from the germline gene, which may be a read error. The chain links TRBV11-2 to TRBJ1-6; D not certain. The CDR3 totals 13 residues. Germline V gene data show CDR1 as SGHAT and CDR2 as FQNNGV. The CDR3 DNA is TGTGCCAGCAGCCTAGAGCCTGGTTCACCCCTCCGCTTT. It encodes CASSLEPGSPLRF.

V and J are TRBV29-1 and TRBJ2-3; a possible D gene is TRBD2 (5 bases). The CDR3 runs 14 residues. Germline assignment: CDR1 SQVTM and CDR2 ANQGSEA. V was pared by 3 bases and J by 1 base, with 11 bases between. The CDR3 region has the DNA TGCAGCGTTGATCGAGCGGATCGCACAGATACGCAGTATTTT. This encodes CSVDRADRTDTQYF.

A word on this clonotype: Relative to the germline gene, one junction end is altered; a read error may explain this. This rearrangement joins TRBV4-1 to TRBJ1-2; D call uncertain. Per the germline V gene, CDR1 is MGHRA and CDR2 is YSYEKL. The CDR3 length is 18 residues. CDR3 nucleotide sequence: TGCGCCAGCAGCCACTCCCTAGAGGATCCTAGGGTGACCTATGGCTACATCTTC. Amino acids: CASSHSLEDPRVTYGYIF.

J is TRBJ1-4 and V is TRBV6-5, with a weak D call TRBD1 (6 bases). The germline V gene encodes CDR1 MNHEY and CDR2 SVGAGI. The germline V and J ends were trimmed by 2 bases and 6 bases, with 10 bases remaining between them. The CDR3 consists of 14 residues. DNA for the CDR3: TGTGCCAGCAGTTACCGGGACACCCATGAAAAACTGTTTTTT. This gives the protein CASSYRDTHEKLFF.

In the case of this clonotype: This could be a read error, since a much larger clone is one nucleotide away. The chain links TRBV5-6 to TRBJ2-3; D unresolved. The length of the CDR3 is 16 residues. Trimming left V 3 bases short and J 1 base short, with 15 bases between. The germline V gene encodes CDR1 SGHDT and CDR2 YYEEEE. In DNA, the CDR3 is TGTGCCAGCAGCTGGCTGAGCTTAAAGGGCACAGATACGCAGTATTTT. Translating it yields CASSWLSLKGTDTQYF.

This clonotype has only a few counts. The V gene is TRBV30, the J gene TRBJ1-2; no reliable D call. V lost 3 bases and J lost 6, with 20 bases in between. The CDR3 contains 15 residues. Germline CDR1 and CDR2: GTSNPN and SVGIG (reference sequence). CDR3 sequence: CAWSPKTQFFHGYTF. The CDR3 DNA is TGTGCCTGGAGCCCAAAGACCCAATTTTTCCATGGCTACACCTTC.

In the case of this clonotype: The junction and the germline gene differ at one end; a read error may be behind it. The rearrangement joins TRBV6-5 to TRBJ2-4, with 7 bases aligning to TRBD1. Looked up from germline, CDR1 is MNHEY and CDR2 is SVGAGI. The CDR3 sequence is 17 residues long. The DNA for the CDR3 is TGTGCCAGCAGTTCCCGTGGACAGGCTTCAGCCAAAAACATTCAGTGCTTC. The encoded protein is CASSSRGQASAKNIQCF.

For this clonotype: Sequence at one end of the junction differs from germline and may be a read error. The chain combines TRBV12-3 or TRBV12-4 with TRBJ1-1, with a weak D call TRBD1 (6 bases). This CDR3 is 15 amino acids long. This CDR3 reads CASTVLGRGHTEAFF. The CDR3, as DNA: TGTGCCAGCACCGTATTGGGCCGGGGGCACACTGAAGCTTTCTTC.

J is TRBJ1-1 and V is TRBV28, with D perhaps matching TRBD1 (5 bases). The CDR3 is 15 amino acids. The ends were cut back, 8 bases at V and 1 base at J, with 17 bases in the middle. Germline V lookup: CDR1 MDHEN, CDR2 SYDVKM. The CDR3 region is CASGLVDSKNTEAFF. In DNA form, the CDR3 reads TGTGCCAGCGGCTTAGTTGACAGTAAGAACACTGAAGCTTTCTTT. Complete variable domain (other parts from reference TRBV28 and TRBJ1-1): DVKVTQSSRYLVKRTGEKVFLECVQDMDHENMFWYRQDPGLGLRLIYFSYDVKMKEKGDIPEGYSVSREKKERFSLILESASTNQTSMYLCASGLVDSKNTEAFFGQGTRLTVV.

The sample holds many counts of this clonotype. This chain links TRBV12-3 or TRBV12-4 with TRBJ2-3; no definite D call. V was clipped by 6 bases and J by 5 bases, with 3 bases between them. There are 10 residues in the CDR3. CDR3 in amino acids: CASRRDTQYF. In DNA, the CDR3 is TGTGCCAGCAGGCGAGATACGCAGTATTTT.

V usage is TRBV6-1 and J usage is TRBJ1-5; D not certain. CDR1 and CDR2 from the germline V gene are MNHNS and SASEGT. The CDR3 sequence is 15 residues long. Trimming shortened V by 6 bases and J by 0 bases, and 12 bases separated the two germline ends. CDR3 coding DNA: TGTGCCAGCAGCGATAGACATTATAGCAATCAGCCCCAGCATTTT. It encodes CASSDRHYSNQPQHF.

On this clonotype: Without the conserved terminal phenylalanine or tryptophan, this CDR3 likely stems from a read error. The chain employs TRBV5-5 and TRBJ2-1; D is unresolved. The CDR3 extends over 13 amino acids. CDR1 is SGHKS and CDR2 is YYEKEE in the germline V gene (reference sequence). The CDR3 loop is CAGRTGSRNEQFL. The CDR3 nucleotides are TGTGCCGGCAGGACGGGTTCTAGGAATGAGCAGTTCTTA.

This clonotype has a count of ten or more. V usage is TRBV6-1 and J usage is TRBJ1-2; D possibly corresponds to TRBD1 (6 bases). Germline CDR1 MNHNS, CDR2 SASEGT. The ends were cut back, 2 bases at V and 4 bases at J, with 11 bases in the middle. The CDR3 has 14 residues. CDR3 sequence (DNA): TGTGCCAGCAGTGAAAGAGGGGGAACCTATGGCTACACCTTC. This gives the protein CASSERGGTYGYTF.

This clonotype was seen ten or more times. V gene TRBV29-1 combines with J gene TRBJ2-3, with D possibly being TRBD1 or TRBD2 (5 bases each). The CDR3 spans 14 residues. Trimming pared 1 base from V and 4 bases from J, leaving 12 bases between. Germline V gives CDR1 SQVTM, CDR2 ANQGSEA. The CDR3 DNA follows: TGCAGCGTTGAAGGGGGGAAAGGGGCAGATACGCAGTATTTT. Amino acid sequence: CSVEGGKGADTQYF.

This clonotype was seen a single time. One end of the junction fails to match germline, which may point to a read error. The chain employs TRBV6-6 and TRBJ1-1; the D is unclear. The germline gives CDR1 MNHNY, CDR2 SVGAGI (reference sequence). The CDR3 sequence is 13 residues long. CDR3 protein: CASIHGVKTEAFF. CDR3 nucleotide sequence: TGTGCAAGCATTCACGGGGTGAAGACTGAAGCTTTCTTT.

Comment on this clonotype: The conserved final phenylalanine or tryptophan is absent from the CDR3, which likely points to a read error. The gene calls are TRBV10-3 and TRBJ2-7; TRBD1 matches 9 bases. V shed 2 bases and J 6 bases; nucleotides not matched to a gene: 11. Germline-derived CDR1 and CDR2 are ENHRY and SYGVKD. This CDR3 region has 16 residues. CDR3 loop: CAISEALSGQGFEQYI. CDR3 DNA: TGTGCCATCAGTGAGGCTTTATCGGGACAGGGTTTCGAGCAGTACATC.

On this clonotype itself: A much larger clone lies a single base off, so this may be a read error. The CDR3 end shows no conserved phenylalanine or tryptophan, and so a read error is likely. V and J are TRBV5-1 and TRBJ1-2; weak D call: TRBD1 (5 bases). Trimming removed 1 base at V and 3 bases at J, with 7 bases between. The germline V gene encodes CDR1 SGHRS and CDR2 YFSETQ. The CDR3 is 13 residues long. In DNA, the CDR3 is TGCGCCAGCAGCTTGTCGGGGGACTATGGCTACACCCTC. It is translated as CASSLSGDYGYTL.

Note on this clonotype: This may be a read error, as it is one base from a much larger clone. The V and J genes are TRBV7-9 and TRBJ1-2; D call uncertain. Per the germline V gene, CDR1 is SEHNR and CDR2 is FQNEAQ (reference sequence). This CDR3 has 10 amino acids. CDR3 DNA sequence: TGTGCCAGCAGCGAGGGTAGACCCTCATTC. Translated: CASSEGRPSF.

The count of this clonotype is one. The junction departs from the called germline gene at one end, perhaps through a read error. The V gene is TRBV10-3, the J gene TRBJ2-1; D assignment may be TRBD1 or TRBD2 (6 bases each). The germline V gene encodes CDR1 ENHRY and CDR2 SYGVKD. The CDR3 spans 14 residues. As DNA, the CDR3 is TGTGACATCAGGGGCACGGGGGATAATAATGAGCAGTTCTTC. Translated, it gives CDIRGTGDNNEQFF.

There are many counts of this clonotype. V usage is TRBV6-5 and J usage is TRBJ2-1; TRBD2 agrees at 11 bases. J lost 3 bases, V lost 5 bases, and 3 bases had no gene match. CDR1 and CDR2 from the germline V gene are MNHEY and SVGAGI. The CDR3 loop spans 15 amino acids. Here the CDR3 reads CASSPTSGGYNEQFF. CDR3 bases: TGTGCCAGCAGTCCAACTAGCGGGGGCTACAATGAGCAGTTCTTC.

Worth noting for this clonotype: A read error may be the cause here, since a much bigger clone is one base away. The chain has TRBV28 and TRBJ1-5; perhaps TRBD1 as D (6 bases). The CDR3 is 14 amino acids. Germline lookup yields CDR1 MDHEN and CDR2 SYDVKM. The CDR3 protein is CVSIKQGYSQPQHF. The CDR3, as DNA: TGTGTCAGCATCAAACAGGGATACAGTCAGCCCCAGCATTTT.

This clonotype has at least ten counts. CDR3 sequence: CSAPGFRQETQYF. Here the CDR3 DNA reads TGCAGCGCCCCAGGGTTTAGGCAAGAGACCCAGTACTTC. This chain joins TRBV29-1 and TRBJ2-5, with D tentatively TRBD1 (5 bases). Trimming took off 7 bases at V and 2 bases at J, with 14 bases between the two ends. Germline CDR1 and CDR2: SQVTM and ANQGSEA. The length of the CDR3 is 13 residues.

The sample holds one count of this clonotype. CDR3 bases: TGCAGCATTGGTTCCAGGGGAGAGACCCAGTACTTC. Protein: CSIGSRGETQYF. The rearrangement joins TRBV29-1 to TRBJ2-5; D might be TRBD1 (6 bases). This CDR3 spans 12 amino acids. Germline V lookup: CDR1 SQVTM, CDR2 ANQGSEA. With 8 bases removed from V and 4 bases from J, the gap between germline ends came to 14 bases.

The rearrangement joins TRBV29-1 to TRBJ2-2; tentative D call: TRBD2 (6 bases). CDR3 length: 12 amino acids. Looked up from germline, CDR1 is SQVTM and CDR2 is ANQGSEA. The CDR3 reads CSVRWGAGELFF. CDR3 sequence (DNA): TGCAGTGTCAGGTGGGGGGCCGGGGAGCTGTTTTTT.

Concerning this clonotype itself: A much larger clone differs from this one at a single base, so this may be a read error. The chain employs TRBV7-8 and TRBJ2-1; 8 nucleotides line up with TRBD2. This CDR3 comprises 14 residues. Germline values: CDR1 SGHVS, CDR2 FQNEAQ. CDR3 in DNA: TGTGCCATCAGCCACCGGGAGGGGAGGAATGAGCAGTTCTTC. It is translated as CAISHREGRNEQFF.

A word on this clonotype: An end of the junction differs from the germline gene, which may be a read error. The chain uses TRBV6-5 and TRBJ2-1; 7 bases are shared with TRBD2. CDR1 and CDR2 (germline): MNHEY, SVGAGI. CDR3 size: 17 residues. The CDR3 is CASRHLGGSAAYNEHFF. CDR3 nucleotide sequence: TGTGCCAGCAGACACTTAGGCGGGAGTGCAGCCTACAATGAGCATTTCTTC.

In regard to this clonotype: The germline gene is not matched at one end of the junction; a read error may be the cause. This sequence joins TRBV6-6 and TRBJ2-1; D not resolved. CDR3 length: 12 residues. Germline V gives CDR1 MNHNY, CDR2 SVGAGI (reference sequence). CDR3: CARSRTYNKQFF. CDR3 bases: TGTGCCAGGAGTCGGACCTACAATAAGCAGTTCTTC.